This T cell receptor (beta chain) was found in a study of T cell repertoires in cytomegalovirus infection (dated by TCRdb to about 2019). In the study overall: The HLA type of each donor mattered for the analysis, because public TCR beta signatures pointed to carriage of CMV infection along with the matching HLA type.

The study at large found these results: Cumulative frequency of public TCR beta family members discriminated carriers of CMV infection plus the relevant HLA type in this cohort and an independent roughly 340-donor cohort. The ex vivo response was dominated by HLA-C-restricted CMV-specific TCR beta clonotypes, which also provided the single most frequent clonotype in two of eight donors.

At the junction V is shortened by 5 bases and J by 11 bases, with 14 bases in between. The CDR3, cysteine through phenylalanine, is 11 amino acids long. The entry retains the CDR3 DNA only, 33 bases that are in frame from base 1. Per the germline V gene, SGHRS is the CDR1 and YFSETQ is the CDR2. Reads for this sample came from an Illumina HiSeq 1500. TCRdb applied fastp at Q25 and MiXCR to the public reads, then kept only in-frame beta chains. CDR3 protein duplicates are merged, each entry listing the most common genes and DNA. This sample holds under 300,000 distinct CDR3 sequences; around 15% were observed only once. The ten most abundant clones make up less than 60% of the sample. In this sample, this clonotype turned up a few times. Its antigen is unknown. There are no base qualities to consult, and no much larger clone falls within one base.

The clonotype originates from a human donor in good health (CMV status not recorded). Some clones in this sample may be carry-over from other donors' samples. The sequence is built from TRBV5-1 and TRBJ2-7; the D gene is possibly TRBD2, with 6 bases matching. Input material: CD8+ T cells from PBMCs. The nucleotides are TGCGCCAGCAGGGAATCGGGGGAAAAGTACTTC. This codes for CASRESGEKYF.